This TCR beta chain originates from a study of cytomegalovirus exposure and HLA in healthy donors. Both 60 Vbeta primers and 13 Jbeta primers went into the PCR. TCRdb's copy holds only in-frame clones and misses some; the assay was immunoSEQ multiplex PCR. The table includes roughly 100,000 clones, about four fifths detected once. Points on this clone: Its antigen is unknown.

Study results and caveats: It was reported that the classifier diagnosed cytomegalovirus status with high specificity and sensitivity in both the original and validation cohorts. Later on, an analysis tied around 17,000 TCR beta sequences to HLA alleles at 0.05 false discovery rate. V- and J-gene trimming of TCR beta was linked (in a later analysis) to a missense DCLRE1C variant.

Nominal health characterized the donors when sampled, though unrecorded immune exposures were likely. Germline V CDR1 and CDR2: SGHRS, YFSETQ. The CDR3 totals 18 residues. The V segment lost 0 bases and the J segment 4 bases; nucleotides outside the gene matches: 9. The J gene is TRBJ2-1, the V gene TRBV5-1, with TRBD2 matching 11 bases. The sequence was obtained from a woman between 40 and 55 years old in good health and CMV-seronegative. Sequencing was performed on PBMCs. CDR3 protein: CASSLAPLRTSGYNEQFF. The CDR3 DNA is TGCGCCAGCAGCTTGGCCCCGTTAAGGACTAGCGGGTACAATGAGCAGTTCTTC.